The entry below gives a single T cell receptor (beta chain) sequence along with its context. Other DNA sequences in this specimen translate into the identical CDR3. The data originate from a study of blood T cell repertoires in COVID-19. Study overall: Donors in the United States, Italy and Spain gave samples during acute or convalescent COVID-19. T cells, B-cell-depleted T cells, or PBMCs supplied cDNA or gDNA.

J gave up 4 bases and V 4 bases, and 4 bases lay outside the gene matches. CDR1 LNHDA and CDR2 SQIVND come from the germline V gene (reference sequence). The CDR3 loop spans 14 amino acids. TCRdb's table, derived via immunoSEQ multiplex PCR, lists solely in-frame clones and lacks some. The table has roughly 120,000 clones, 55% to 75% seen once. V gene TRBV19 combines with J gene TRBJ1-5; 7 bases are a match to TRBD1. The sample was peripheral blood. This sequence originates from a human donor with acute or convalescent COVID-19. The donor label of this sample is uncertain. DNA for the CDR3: TGTGCCAGTAGTACTCGACAGGGTAATCAGCCCCAGCATTTT. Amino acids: CASSTRQGNQPQHF.